This entry describes one T cell receptor beta chain. V was shortened by 4 bases and J by 0 bases, with 10 bases between the two germline ends. The CDR3 contains 15 residues. Germline CDR1 is SGHRS and CDR2 is YFSETQ. Original methodology: Reference gene primer amplification yielded estimated nucleated cell counts. Assay: immunoSEQ multiplex PCR; the TCRdb copy retains only in-frame clones and omits some. V and J calls and clone size are as listed in that table; D and trimming were resolved from the DNA. Of some 200,000 clones listed, 92% are singletons. The data were obtained in a study of blood T cell repertoires in COVID-19. Across the whole study: The United States, Italy and Spain supplied acute and convalescent COVID-19 samples. Nucleic acid was either cDNA or gDNA, and it came from T cells, B-cell-depleted T cells, or PBMCs.

This clonotype originated in a man aged 25-45 years with acute or convalescent COVID-19. Sequences were obtained from peripheral blood. V is TRBV5-1 and J is TRBJ2-2, with a possible D match to TRBD2 (5 bases). The DNA of the CDR3 is TGCGCCAGCAGCCCCGGAGGCCCGAACACCGGGGAGCTGTTTTTT. Its translation: CASSPGGPNTGELFF.